This entry features one TCR beta chain sequence. Antigen unknown. From the 5' RACE reads, TCRdb called clonotypes with MiXCR, one entry per CDR3 protein. The top ten hold approximately 0.29% of the sample, which has 1.5 million to 2 million distinct CDR3 sequences, 32% seen once. The data originate from a study of identical twins. The study, taken as a whole, reports: Findings depended on cross-sectional statistics rather than tracking the same donors. Where out-of-frame alpha sequences were twin-shared, they showed excess low generation probability.

Per the germline V gene, CDR1 is SQVTM and CDR2 is ANQGSEA. V was trimmed by 0 bases and J by 1 base, leaving 7 bases between them. The CDR3 spans 14 residues. The source of this sequence is a newborn girl in good health. The sequenced sample was cord blood. This chain uses TRBV29-1 with TRBJ2-4; D remains unclear. CDR3 region: CSVEDGRAKNIQYF. In nucleotides, the CDR3 is TGCAGCGTTGAAGACGGCAGGGCCAAAAACATTCAGTACTTC.